This T cell receptor beta chain came from a study of spatial heterogeneity in lung cancer. Whole-study results and caveats: Expanded intratumoral alpha and beta TCR counts tracked tumor mutation counts.

Time point of the sample: sample taken at primary tumor resection. Each CDR3 protein gets one entry after TCRdb re-called the 5' RACE reads with MiXCR. The sample holds 7,500 to 10,000 distinct CDR3 sequences, around 5% seen once. The CDR3 totals 16 residues. Germline CDR1 SQVTM, CDR2 ANQGSEA. The V gene end was trimmed by 5 bases and the J gene end by 3 bases; junction bases not matched to a gene: 10. In its sample, this clonotype ranks as medium-sized. As yet, its antigen is unknown. The TCR originated in a female donor with early-stage non-small cell lung cancer. Sequenced material: lung tumor tissue, taken at surgery. The rearrangement joins TRBV29-1 to TRBJ2-1; 10 bases fit TRBD2. The chain's CDR3 is CSVYLAGAPLYNEQFF. As DNA, the CDR3 is TGCAGCGTTTATCTAGCGGGAGCCCCCCTCTACAATGAGCAGTTCTTC.